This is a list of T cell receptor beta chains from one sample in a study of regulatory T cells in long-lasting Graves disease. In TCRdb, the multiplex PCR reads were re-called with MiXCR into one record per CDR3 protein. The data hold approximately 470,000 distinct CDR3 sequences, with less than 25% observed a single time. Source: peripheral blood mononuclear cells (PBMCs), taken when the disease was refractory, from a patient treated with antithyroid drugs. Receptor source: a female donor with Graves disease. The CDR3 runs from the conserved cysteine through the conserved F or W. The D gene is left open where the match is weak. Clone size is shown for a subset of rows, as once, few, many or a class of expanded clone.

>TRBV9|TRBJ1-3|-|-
TGTGCCAGCAGCGTAACGGAGGGCACTGGAAACACCATATATTTT
CASSVTEGTGNTIYF
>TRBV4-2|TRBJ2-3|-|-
TGTGCCAGCAGCCAAGACCCTCTAGCAGCTAGCACAGATACGCAGTATTTT
CASSQDPLAASTDTQYF
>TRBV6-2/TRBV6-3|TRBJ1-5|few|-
TGTGCCAGCTGGTACGGCCCCATCCAGGGCCAGCCCCAGCATTTT
CASWYGPIQGQPQHF
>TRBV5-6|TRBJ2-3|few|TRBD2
TGTGCCAGCAGCGACGGGACTAGCAGACGCACAGATACGCAGTATTTT
CASSDGTSRRTDTQYF
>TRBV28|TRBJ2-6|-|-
TGTGCCAGCATGGATGACAGCACTGGGGCCAACGTCCTGACTTTC
CASMDDSTGANVLTF
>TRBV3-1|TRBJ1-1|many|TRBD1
TGTGCCAGCAGCCAAGATCGAGGGGGCTTGACTGAAGCTTTCTTT
CASSQDRGGLTEAFF
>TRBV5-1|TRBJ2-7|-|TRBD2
TGCGCCAGCAGCACCGGACTAGCGGGAGCAATGTACGAGCAGTACTTC
CASSTGLAGAMYEQYF
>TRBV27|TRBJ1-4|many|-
TGTGCCAGCAGTCAAAGTCCAGGGGTTGCTGAAAAACTGTTTTTT
CASSQSPGVAEKLFF
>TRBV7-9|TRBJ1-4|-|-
TGTGCCAGCAGCCCAGGGGTGGATGAAAAACTGTTTTTT
CASSPGVDEKLFF
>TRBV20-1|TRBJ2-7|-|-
TGCAGTGCTAACGACGACGGAGCCTCCAGGGAGCAGTACTTC
CSANDDGASREQYF
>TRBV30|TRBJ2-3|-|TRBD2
TGTGCCTGGAGTCCTTCTCTCTCCCGACTAGCTACAGATACGCAGTATTTT
CAWSPSLSRLATDTQYF
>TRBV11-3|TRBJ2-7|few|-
TGTGCCAGCAGCTTAGACGCAGGGGAGAACTACGAGCAGTACTTC
CASSLDAGENYEQYF
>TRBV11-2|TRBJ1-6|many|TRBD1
TGTGCCAGCAGAGAAGAGGGGGCTCGGAATTCACCCCTCCACTTT
CASREEGARNSPLHF
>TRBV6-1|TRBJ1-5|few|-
TGTGCCAGCAGTCCCGGGGCAGGGGACAATCAGCCCCAGCATTTT
CASSPGAGDNQPQHF
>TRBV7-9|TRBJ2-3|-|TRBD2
TGTGCCAGCAGCTTAGACACTAGCGGGAGCACAGATACGCAGTATTTT
CASSLDTSGSTDTQYF
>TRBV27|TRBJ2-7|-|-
TGTGCCAGCAGTTTCGCCGGGCTAGCCTACGAGCAGTACTTC
CASSFAGLAYEQYF
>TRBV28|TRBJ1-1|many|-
TGTGCCAGTTTAGAGGTTGGCCCGCAAGCTTTCTTT
CASLEVGPQAFF
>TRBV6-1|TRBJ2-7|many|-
TGTGCCAGCAGAAATTCCCCCTACGAGCAGTACTTC
CASRNSPYEQYF
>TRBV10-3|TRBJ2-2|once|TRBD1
TGTGCCATCAGTGAGTCGATTCCTGGACAGGCTTCGAACACCGGGGAGCTGTTTTTT
CAISESIPGQASNTGELFF
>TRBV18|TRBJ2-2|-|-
TGTGCCAGCTCACCAATTACCACAGTGGGCACCGGGGAGCTGTTTTTT
CASSPITTVGTGELFF
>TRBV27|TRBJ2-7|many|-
TGTGCCAGCAGGGGGGATACTTACGAGCAGTACTTC
CASRGDTYEQYF
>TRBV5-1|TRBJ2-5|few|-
TGCGCCAGCAGCTTTAAACCCGGGAGACAAGAGACCCAGTACTTC
CASSFKPGRQETQYF
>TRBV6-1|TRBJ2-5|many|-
TGTGCCAGCAGGACCATAGACAGTTTCCAAGAGACCCAGTACTTC
CASRTIDSFQETQYF
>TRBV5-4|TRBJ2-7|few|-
TGTGCCAGCAGCCAACAACGGGGCGAGCAGTACTTC
CASSQQRGEQYF
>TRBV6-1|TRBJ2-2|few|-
TGTGCCAGCCGAAAGACAGGCGGCACCGGGGAGCTGTTTTTT
CASRKTGGTGELFF
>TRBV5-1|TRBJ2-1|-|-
TGCGCCAGCAGCTTGAGGGACTACAATGAGCAGTTCTTC
CASSLRDYNEQFF
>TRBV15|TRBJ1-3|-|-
TGTGCCACCAGCAGAGATTGGGGGTCCTCTGGAAACACCATATATTTT
CATSRDWGSSGNTIYF
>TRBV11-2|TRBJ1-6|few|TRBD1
TGTGCCAGTAGCACCGAAGGGGGCAATTCACCCCTCCACTTT
CASSTEGGNSPLHF
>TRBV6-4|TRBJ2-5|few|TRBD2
TGTGCCAGCAGTTATAGGGGAGGGGAAGAGACCCAGTACTTC
CASSYRGGEETQYF
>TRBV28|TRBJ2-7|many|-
TGTGCCAGCAGTCCCCCCCTCTTGACACCGAACTTC
CASSPPLLTPNF
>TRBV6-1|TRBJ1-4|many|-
TGTGCCAGCAGTACAGCAGGGCTTGCAACTAATGAAAAACTGTTTTTT
CASSTAGLATNEKLFF
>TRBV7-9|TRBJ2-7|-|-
TGTGCCAGCAGCATATATGGAGGGGATTCCGCCGAGCAGTACTTC
CASSIYGGDSAEQYF
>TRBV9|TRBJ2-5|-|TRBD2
TGTGCCAGCAGCGCTTTCCCCCAGCGGGAGTTTGGAGAGACCCAGTACTTC
CASSAFPQREFGETQYF
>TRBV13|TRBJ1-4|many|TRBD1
TGTGCCAGCAGCTTAAGGCAGGGGGTTGAAAAACTGTTTTTT
CASSLRQGVEKLFF
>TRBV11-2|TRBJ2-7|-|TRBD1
TGTGCCAGCAGCTTAGCGGGACAGGGAAAACGCTACGAGCAGTACTTC
CASSLAGQGKRYEQYF
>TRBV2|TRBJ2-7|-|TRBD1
TGTGCCAGCAGCGGTCCGGGACAGAGTAGGTTCGAGCAGTACTTC
CASSGPGQSRFEQYF
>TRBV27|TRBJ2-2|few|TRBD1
TGTGCCAGCACCCACAGGGGCGACACCGGGGAGCTGTTTTTT
CASTHRGDTGELFF
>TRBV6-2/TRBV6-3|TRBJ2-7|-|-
TGTGCCAGCAGTGAAAAAAGTGGAGGGCCTTACGAGCAGTACTTC
CASSEKSGGPYEQYF
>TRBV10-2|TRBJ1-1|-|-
TGCGCCAGCAAAGACAGACTCAACACTGAAGCTTTCTTT
CASKDRLNTEAFF
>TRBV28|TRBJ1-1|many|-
TGTGCCAGCAGCTTAAGAGGCGGTGAAGCTTTCTTT
CASSLRGGEAFF
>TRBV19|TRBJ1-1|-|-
TGTGCCAGTAGTATAGACGGGACCCCCCGTGGGGACACTGAAGCTTTCTTT
CASSIDGTPRGDTEAFF
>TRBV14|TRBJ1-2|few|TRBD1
TGTGCCAGCAGCCCCCAAGAAGGGACAGGGGGCCGCCTCACCTTC
CASSPQEGTGGRLTF
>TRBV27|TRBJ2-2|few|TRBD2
TGTGCCAGCAGGCTGATTAGCGGGAGTGGGGAGCTGTTTTTT
CASRLISGSGELFF
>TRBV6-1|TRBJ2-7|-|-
TGTGCCAGCAGACTAGGGCCCTACGAGCAGTACTTC
CASRLGPYEQYF
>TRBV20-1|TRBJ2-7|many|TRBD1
TGCAGTGCTCCTCCGGGACAGGACCTAACCTACGAGCAGTACTTC
CSAPPGQDLTYEQYF
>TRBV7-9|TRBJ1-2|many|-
TGTGCCAGCAGCCGGGCGGCACGCCATGGCTACACCTTC
CASSRAARHGYTF
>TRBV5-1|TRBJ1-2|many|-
TGCGCCAGCAGCTCGGACGGGAACTATGGCTACACCTTC
CASSSDGNYGYTF
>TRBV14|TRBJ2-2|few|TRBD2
TGTGCCAGCAGCCAAAGGGGGTTACTAGCGGGAGAGGGCACCGGGGAGCTGTTTTTT
CASSQRGLLAGEGTGELFF